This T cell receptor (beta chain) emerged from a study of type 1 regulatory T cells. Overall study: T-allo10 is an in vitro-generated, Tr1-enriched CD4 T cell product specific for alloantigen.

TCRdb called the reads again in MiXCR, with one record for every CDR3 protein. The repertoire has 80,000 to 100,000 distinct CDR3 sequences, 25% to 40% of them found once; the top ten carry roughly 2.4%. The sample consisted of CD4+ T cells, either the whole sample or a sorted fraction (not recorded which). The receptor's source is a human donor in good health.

The CDR3 reads CAWSVRGRIDANEQYF. DNA of the CDR3: TGTGCCTGGAGTGTACGAGGCCGTATCGACGCCAACGAGCAGTACTTC. This chain uses TRBV30 with TRBJ2-7; no clear D gene. In germline, CDR1 is GTSNPN, CDR2 SVGIG (reference sequence). V gave up 0 bases and J gave up 5 bases, with 20 bases separating them. CDR3 length: 16 amino acids.